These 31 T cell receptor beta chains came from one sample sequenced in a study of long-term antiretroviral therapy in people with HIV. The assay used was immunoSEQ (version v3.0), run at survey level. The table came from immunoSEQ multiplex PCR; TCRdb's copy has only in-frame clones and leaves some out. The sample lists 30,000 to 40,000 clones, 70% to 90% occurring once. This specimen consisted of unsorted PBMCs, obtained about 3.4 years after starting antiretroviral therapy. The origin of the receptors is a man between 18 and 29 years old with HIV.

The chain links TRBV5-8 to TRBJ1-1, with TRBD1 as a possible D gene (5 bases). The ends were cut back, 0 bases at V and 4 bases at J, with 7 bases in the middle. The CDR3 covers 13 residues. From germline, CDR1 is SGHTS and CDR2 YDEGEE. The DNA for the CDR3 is TGTGCCAGCAGCTTGGACAGGCGCACTGAAGCTTTCTTT. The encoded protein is CASSLDRRTEAFF.

The CDR3 here is CASSLRREASYEQYF. The CDR3 DNA follows: TGTGCCAGCAGCTTGAGGCGGGAGGCCTCCTACGAGCAGTACTTC. The chain combines TRBV5-4 with TRBJ2-7, with 8 bases identical to TRBD2. This CDR3 is built from 15 residues. Trimming took 1 base from V and 0 from J; bases not matched to a gene: 3. CDR1 is SGHNT and CDR2 is YYREEE in the germline V gene (reference sequence).

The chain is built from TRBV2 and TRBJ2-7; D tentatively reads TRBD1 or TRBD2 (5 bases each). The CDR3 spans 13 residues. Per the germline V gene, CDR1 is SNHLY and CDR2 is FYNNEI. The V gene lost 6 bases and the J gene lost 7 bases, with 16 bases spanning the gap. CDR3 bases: TGTGCCAGCAGCAGGGACCGAGCTGGAGAGCAGTACTTC. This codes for CASSRDRAGEQYF.

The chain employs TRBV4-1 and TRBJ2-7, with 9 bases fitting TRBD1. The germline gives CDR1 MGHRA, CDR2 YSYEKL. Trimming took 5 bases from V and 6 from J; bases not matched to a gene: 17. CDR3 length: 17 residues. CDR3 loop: CASSSRGVPGQGPEQYF. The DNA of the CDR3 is TGCGCCAGCAGCTCCCGAGGTGTTCCGGGACAGGGCCCCGAGCAGTACTTC.

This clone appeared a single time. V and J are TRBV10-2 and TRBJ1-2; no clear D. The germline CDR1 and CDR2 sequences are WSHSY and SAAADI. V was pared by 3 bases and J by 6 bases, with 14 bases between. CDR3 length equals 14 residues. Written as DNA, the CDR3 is TGCGCCAGCAGTGAAAAGACGACCCGGGATGGCTACACCTTC. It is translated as CASSEKTTRDGYTF.

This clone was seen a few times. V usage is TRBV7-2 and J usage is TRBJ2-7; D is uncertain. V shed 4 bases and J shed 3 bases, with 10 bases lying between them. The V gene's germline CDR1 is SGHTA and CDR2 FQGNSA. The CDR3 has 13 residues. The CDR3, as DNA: TGTGCCAGCAGCTCCAGCAGGTTCTACGAGCAGTACTTC. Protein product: CASSSSRFYEQYF. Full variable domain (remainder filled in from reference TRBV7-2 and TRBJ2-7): GAGVSQSPSNKVTEKGKDVELRCDPISGHTALYWYRQSLGQGLEFLIYFQGNSAPDKSGLPSDRFSAERTGGSVSTLTIQRTQQEDSAVYLCASSSSRFYEQYFGPGTRLTVT.

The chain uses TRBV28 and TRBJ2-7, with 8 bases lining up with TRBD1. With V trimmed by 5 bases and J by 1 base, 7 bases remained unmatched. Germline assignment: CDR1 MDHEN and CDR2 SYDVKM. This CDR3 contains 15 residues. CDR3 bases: TGTGCCAGCAGTCTCCCGACAGGGGTTTCCTACGAGCAGTACTTC. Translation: CASSLPTGVSYEQYF.

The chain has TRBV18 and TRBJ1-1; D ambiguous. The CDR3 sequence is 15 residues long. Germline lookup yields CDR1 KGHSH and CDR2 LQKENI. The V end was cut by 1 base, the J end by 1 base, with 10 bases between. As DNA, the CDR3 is TGTGCCAGCTCACCACTGAGGGTCCCGAACACTGAAGCTTTCTTT. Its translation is CASSPLRVPNTEAFF.

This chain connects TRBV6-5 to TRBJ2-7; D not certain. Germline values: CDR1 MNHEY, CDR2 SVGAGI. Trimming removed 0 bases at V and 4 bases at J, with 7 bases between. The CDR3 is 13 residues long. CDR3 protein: CASSYSSEYEQYF. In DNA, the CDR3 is TGTGCCAGCAGTTACTCGTCTGAGTACGAGCAGTACTTC.

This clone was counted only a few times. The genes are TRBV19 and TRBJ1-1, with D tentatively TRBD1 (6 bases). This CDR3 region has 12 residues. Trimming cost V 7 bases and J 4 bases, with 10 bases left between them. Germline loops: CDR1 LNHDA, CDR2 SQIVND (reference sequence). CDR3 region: CASKQGITEAFF. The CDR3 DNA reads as TGTGCCAGTAAACAGGGTATCACTGAAGCTTTCTTT.

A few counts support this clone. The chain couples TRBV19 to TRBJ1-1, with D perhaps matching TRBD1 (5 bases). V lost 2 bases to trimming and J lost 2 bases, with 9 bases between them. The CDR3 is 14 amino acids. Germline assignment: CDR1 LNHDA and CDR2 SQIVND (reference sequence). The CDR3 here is CASSIRDGNTEAFF. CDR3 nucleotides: TGTGCCAGTAGTATAAGGGACGGAAACACTGAAGCTTTCTTT.

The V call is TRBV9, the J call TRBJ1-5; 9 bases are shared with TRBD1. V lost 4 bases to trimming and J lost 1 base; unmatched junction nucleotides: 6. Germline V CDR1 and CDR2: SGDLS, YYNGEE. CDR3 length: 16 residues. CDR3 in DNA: TGTGCCAGCAGCCCTGGGACAGGGACGAGCAATCAGCCCCAGCATTTT. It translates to CASSPGTGTSNQPQHF.

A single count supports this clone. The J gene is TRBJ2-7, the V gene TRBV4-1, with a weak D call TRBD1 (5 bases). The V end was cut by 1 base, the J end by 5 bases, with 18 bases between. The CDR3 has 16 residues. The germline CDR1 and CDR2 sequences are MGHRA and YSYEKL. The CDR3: CASSQGGGATTHEQYF. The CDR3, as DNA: TGCGCCAGCAGCCAAGGAGGTGGGGCCACGACCCACGAGCAGTACTTC.

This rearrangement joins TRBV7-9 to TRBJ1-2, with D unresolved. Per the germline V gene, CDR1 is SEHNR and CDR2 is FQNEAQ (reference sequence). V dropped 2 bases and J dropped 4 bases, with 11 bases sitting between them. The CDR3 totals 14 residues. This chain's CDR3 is CASSLNANVYGYTF. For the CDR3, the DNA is TGTGCCAGCAGCTTAAACGCGAACGTCTATGGCTACACCTTC.

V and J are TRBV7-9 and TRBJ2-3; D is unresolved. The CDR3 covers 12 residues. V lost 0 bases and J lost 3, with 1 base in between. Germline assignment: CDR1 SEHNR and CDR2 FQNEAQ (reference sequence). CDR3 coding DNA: TGTGCCAGCAGCTTAGCAACAGATACGCAGTATTTT. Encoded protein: CASSLATDTQYF.

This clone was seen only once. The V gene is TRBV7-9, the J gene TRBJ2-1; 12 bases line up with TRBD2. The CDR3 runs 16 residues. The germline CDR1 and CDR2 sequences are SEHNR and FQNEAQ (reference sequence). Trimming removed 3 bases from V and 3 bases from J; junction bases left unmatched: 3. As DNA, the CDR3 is TGTGCCAGCAGCTTTCGGACTAGCGGGGACTACAATGAGCAGTTCTTC. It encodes CASSFRTSGDYNEQFF.

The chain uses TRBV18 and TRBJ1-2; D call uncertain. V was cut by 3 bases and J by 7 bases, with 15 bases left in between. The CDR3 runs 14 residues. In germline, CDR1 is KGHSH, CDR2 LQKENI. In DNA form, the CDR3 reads TGTGCCAGCTCACCCCCGAATCAAGGGTCTGGCTACACCTTC. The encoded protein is CASSPPNQGSGYTF.

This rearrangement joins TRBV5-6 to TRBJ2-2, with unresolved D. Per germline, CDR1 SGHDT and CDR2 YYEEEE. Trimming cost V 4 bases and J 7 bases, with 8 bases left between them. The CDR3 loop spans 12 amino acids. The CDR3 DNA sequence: TGTGCCAGCAGCCCCGACGGCGGGGAGCTGTTTTTT. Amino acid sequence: CASSPDGGELFF.

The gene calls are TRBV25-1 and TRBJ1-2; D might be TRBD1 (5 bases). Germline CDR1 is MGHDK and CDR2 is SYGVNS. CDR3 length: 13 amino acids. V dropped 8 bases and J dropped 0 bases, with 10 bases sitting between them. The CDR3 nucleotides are TGTGCCAGCGGGACGGGAGCTAACTATGGCTACACCTTC. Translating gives CASGTGANYGYTF.

The CDR3 sequence is CASSKAGALPTDTQYF. CDR3 nucleotides: TGCGCCAGCAGCAAAGCAGGGGCGCTACCCACAGATACGCAGTATTTT. The V and J genes are TRBV5-1 and TRBJ2-3; tentatively, D is TRBD1 (6 bases). CDR1 and CDR2 from the germline V gene are SGHRS and YFSETQ. Trimming cost V 4 bases and J 2 bases, with 17 bases left between them. CDR3 length: 16 amino acids.

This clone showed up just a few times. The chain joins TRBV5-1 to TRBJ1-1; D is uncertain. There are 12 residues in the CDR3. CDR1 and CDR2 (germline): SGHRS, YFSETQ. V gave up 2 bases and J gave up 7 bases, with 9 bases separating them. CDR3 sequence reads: CASSFDDVEAFF. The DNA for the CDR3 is TGCGCCAGCAGCTTCGACGACGTTGAAGCTTTCTTT.

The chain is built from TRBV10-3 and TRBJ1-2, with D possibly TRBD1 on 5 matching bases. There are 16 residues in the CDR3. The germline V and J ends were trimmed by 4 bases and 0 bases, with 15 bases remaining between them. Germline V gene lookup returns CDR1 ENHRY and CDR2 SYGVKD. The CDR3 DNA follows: TGTGCCATCAGTGTCGGCAGGGAAAACTCTAACTATGGCTACACCTTC. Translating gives CAISVGRENSNYGYTF.

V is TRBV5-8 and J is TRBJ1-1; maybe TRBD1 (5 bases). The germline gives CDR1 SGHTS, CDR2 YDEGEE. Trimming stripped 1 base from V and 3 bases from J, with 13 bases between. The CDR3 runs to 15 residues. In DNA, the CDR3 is TGTGCCAGCAGCTTGTATCCCGGGACTTACACTGAAGCTTTCTTT. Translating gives CASSLYPGTYTEAFF. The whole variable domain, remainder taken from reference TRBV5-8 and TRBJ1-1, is EAGVTQSPTHLIKTRGQQATLRCSPISGHTSVYWYQQALGLGLQFLLWYDEGEERNRGNFPPRFSGRQFPNYSSELNVNALELEDSALYLCASSLYPGTYTEAFFGQGTRLTVV.

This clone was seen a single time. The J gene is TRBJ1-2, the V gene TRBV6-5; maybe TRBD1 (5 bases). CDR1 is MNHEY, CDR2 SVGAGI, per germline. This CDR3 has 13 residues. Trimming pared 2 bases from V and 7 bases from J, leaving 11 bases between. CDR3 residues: CASSYGGIAGYTF. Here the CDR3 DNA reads TGTGCCAGCAGTTACGGGGGTATCGCTGGCTACACCTTC.

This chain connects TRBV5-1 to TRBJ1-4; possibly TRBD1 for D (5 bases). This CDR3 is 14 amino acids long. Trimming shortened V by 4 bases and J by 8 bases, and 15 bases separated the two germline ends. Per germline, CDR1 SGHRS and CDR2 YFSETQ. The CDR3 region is CASSRGGDGEKLFF. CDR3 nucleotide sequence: TGCGCCAGCAGCAGGGGAGGGGACGGGGAAAAACTGTTTTTT.

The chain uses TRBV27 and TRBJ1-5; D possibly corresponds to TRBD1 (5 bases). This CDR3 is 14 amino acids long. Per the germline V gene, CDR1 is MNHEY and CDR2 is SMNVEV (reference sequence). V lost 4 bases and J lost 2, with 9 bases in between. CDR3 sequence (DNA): TGTGCCAGCAGTTGGGGGACGGGCAATCAGCCCCAGCATTTT. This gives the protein CASSWGTGNQPQHF.

CDR3 in amino acids: CASSSGTSGNTDTQYF. In nucleotides, the CDR3 is TGCGCCAGCAGCTCTGGGACTAGCGGGAACACAGATACGCAGTATTTT. The chain couples TRBV5-1 to TRBJ2-3, with 13 positions matching TRBD2. V shed 3 bases and J 2 bases; nucleotides not matched to a gene: 3. The CDR3 sequence is 16 residues long. Per the germline V gene, CDR1 is SGHRS and CDR2 is YFSETQ.

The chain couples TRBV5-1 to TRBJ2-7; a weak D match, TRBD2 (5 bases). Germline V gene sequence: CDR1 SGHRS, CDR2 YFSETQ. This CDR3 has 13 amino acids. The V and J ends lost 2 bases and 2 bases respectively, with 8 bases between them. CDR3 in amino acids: CASSLSGTYEQYF. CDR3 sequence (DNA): TGCGCCAGCAGCTTATCCGGGACCTACGAGCAGTACTTC.

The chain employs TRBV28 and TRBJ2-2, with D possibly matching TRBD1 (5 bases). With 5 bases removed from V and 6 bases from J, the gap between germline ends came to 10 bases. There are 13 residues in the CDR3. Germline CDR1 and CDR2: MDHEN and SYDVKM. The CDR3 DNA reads TGTGCCAGCAGTCCCCAGGGTCCCGGGGAGCTGTTTTTT. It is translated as CASSPQGPGELFF.

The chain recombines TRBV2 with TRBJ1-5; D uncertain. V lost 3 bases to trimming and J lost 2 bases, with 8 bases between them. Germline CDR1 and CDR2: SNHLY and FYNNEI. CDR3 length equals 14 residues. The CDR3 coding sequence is TGTGCCAGCAGTGATGATACGGGCAATCAGCCCCAGCATTTT. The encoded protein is CASSDDTGNQPQHF.

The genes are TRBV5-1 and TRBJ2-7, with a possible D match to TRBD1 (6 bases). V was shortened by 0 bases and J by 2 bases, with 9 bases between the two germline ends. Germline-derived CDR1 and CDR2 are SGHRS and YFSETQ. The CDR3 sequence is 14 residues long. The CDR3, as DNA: TGCGCCAGCAGCTTGGCAACAGGGACCTACGAGCAGTACTTC. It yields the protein CASSLATGTYEQYF.